This T cell receptor beta chain was obtained from a study of PD-1 blockade in classical Hodgkin lymphoma. Time point indicated: cycle 4 day 1 (C4D1), after five to seven weeks of nivolumab. Relapses following autologous stem cell transplantation were seen in all patients, with brentuximab vedotin exposure varying. The method was immunoSEQ multiplex PCR; TCRdb's version includes in-frame clones alone and lacks a portion of them. The sample records about 47,000 clones, over 70% being singletons. The CDR3 covers 17 residues. Findings of the study overall: Later analyses included only patients treated at least 1 year post-ASCT.

Turning to this clone: What it binds is unknown.

The specimen comprised peripheral blood mononuclear cells (PBMCs), sampled before the fourth cycle of nivolumab. The chain has TRBV21-1 and TRBJ2-3; the table's TRBD1 call for D was not verified on the DNA. TRBV21-1 is designated a pseudogene. The receptor was derived from a human donor with classical Hodgkin lymphoma. The CDR3 region is CASSVSSGQGSTDTQYF. As DNA, the CDR3 is TGTGCCAGCAGCGTGTCGTCTGGACAGGGTAGCACAGATACGCAGTATTTT.